The source of this TCR beta chain is a study of T-cell reconstitution after alpha-beta-depleted transplantation in children (dated by TCRdb to 2016 to 2017). Regarding the research as a whole: The study quantitatively tracked T-cell immune reconstitution after TCRalphabeta/CD19-depleted allogeneic hematopoietic cell transplantation in children using TCR repertoire profiling. On the study overall, not on this receptor specifically: Apparently early alphabetaT-cell count recovery about two months after transplant reportedly relied on only several hundred rapidly expanded clones derived from non-depleted graft cells. Hyperexpanded clone frequencies declined over subsequent months; after one year, T-cell counts and TCRbeta diversity were mostly attributed to newly produced T cells. In some patients, the high TCRbeta diversity seen at day 60 was put down to recipient T cells and intrathymic progenitors that had survived conditioning.

The library was produced with PCR. The instrument given in TCRdb is Illumina HiSeq 2500. Molecular barcoding was employed in the preparation of TCR libraries, with unique molecular identifiers being used to normalize TCRbeta repertoire quantification. Starting from the raw public reads, TCRdb applied fastp trimming at Q25, assembled clones with MiXCR and retained in-frame beta chains. Every entry covers one CDR3 protein and lists the most common genes and DNA from its rows. Present in this sample are about 510,000 distinct CDR3 sequences, 11% of which were seen just once. 11% to 15% of the sample belongs to the ten largest clones. The germline V gene provides CDR1 KGHDR and CDR2 SFDVKD. Here V drops 9 bases and J drops 3 bases, and the junction holds 11 bases not matched to any gene. Reading from cysteine to phenylalanine, the CDR3 counts 16 amino acids. The kept DNA is CDR3 alone, 48 bases in frame from the first base.

This clonotype occurred a few times. Its cognate antigen has yet to be identified. The sample holds no much larger clone one base away, and base qualities are not on file. Sample treatment or condition, as interpreted from the label and publication: allogeneic hematopoietic cell transplantation with graft depleted of TCRalphabeta T cells and CD19 B cells. Transplant recipients were children who received TCRalphabeta/CD19-depleted allogeneic hematopoietic cell grafts. The chain links TRBV24-1 with TRBJ1-5, with 9 junctional bases fitting TRBD1. The material was PBMCs, mostly from graft donor cells, obtained 180 days after TCRalphabeta/CD19-depleted stem cell transplant. This TCR was sampled from a female patient aged 2-9 years who had a stem cell transplant for aplastic anemia, so the T cells may come from the graft donor. The CDR3 sequence is CATAGQGTVNNQPQHF. In nucleotides, the sequence is TGTGCCACCGCGGGACAGGGTACAGTTAACAATCAGCCCCAGCATTTT.